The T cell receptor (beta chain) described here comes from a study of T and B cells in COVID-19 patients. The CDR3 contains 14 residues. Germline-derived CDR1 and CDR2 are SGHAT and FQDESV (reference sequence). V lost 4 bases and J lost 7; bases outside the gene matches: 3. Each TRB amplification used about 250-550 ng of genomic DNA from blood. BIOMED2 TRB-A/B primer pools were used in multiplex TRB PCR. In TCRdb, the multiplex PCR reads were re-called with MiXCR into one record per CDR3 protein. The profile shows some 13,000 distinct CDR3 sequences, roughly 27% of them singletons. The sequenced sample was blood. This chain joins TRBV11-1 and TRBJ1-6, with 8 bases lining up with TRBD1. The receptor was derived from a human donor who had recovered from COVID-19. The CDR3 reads CASSWTGNNSPLHF. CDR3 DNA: TGTGCCAGCAGCTGGACAGGGAACAATTCACCCCTCCACTTT.